Listed here is a single T cell receptor beta chain. Data came from immunoSEQ multiplex PCR; TCRdb stores just in-frame clones and leaves some out. The sample gives hundreds of thousands of clones, roughly four fifths of which show up once; 5% is in the top ten. In terms of age and location, participants ranged from about 18 to 100 years and lived in about two dozen US areas. Cohorts were based on clinical histories the participants reported. These data originate in a study of blood T cell repertoires in COVID-19. Study background: T cells, B-cell-depleted T cells, or PBMCs provided the cDNA or gDNA that served as material.

The V end lost 0 bases, the J end lost 6 bases, and 12 bases lay between the germline ends. From germline, CDR1 is SEHNR and CDR2 FQNEAQ (reference sequence). CDR3 size: 15 residues. The rearrangement links TRBV7-9 to TRBJ1-5, with D possibly TRBD1 on 6 matching bases. Sample: PBMCs or T cells enriched from blood (not recorded which). The sequence was collected from a man aged 35-49 years who had been exposed to COVID-19. The DNA of the CDR3 is TGTGCCAGCAGCTTAGCGGGGGCTGGAGGTCAGCCCCAGCATTTT. Protein product: CASSLAGAGGQPQHF.